Listed here are 23 T cell receptor beta chains from one sample, sequenced in a study of blood T cell repertoires in COVID-19. TCRdb's copy holds only in-frame clones and misses some; the assay was immunoSEQ multiplex PCR. The table has about 91,000 clones, roughly three quarters seen once; the top ten hold approximately 9.2%. Sequenced: peripheral blood. All receptors derive from a woman of 80 years or more with acute or convalescent COVID-19.

The CDR3 spells CASSFGQGPNTGELFF. Written as DNA, the CDR3 is TGCGCCAGCAGCTTCGGACAGGGCCCGAACACCGGGGAGCTGTTTTTT. The rearrangement joins TRBV5-1 to TRBJ2-2; 8 nucleotides agree with TRBD1. Trimming cost V 2 bases and J 0 bases; bases outside gene matches: 3. The CDR3 sequence is 16 residues long. CDR1 and CDR2 from the germline V gene are SGHRS and YFSETQ. Combining the CDR3 with reference TRBV5-1 and TRBJ2-2 gives the whole variable domain KAGVTQTPRYLIKTRGQQVTLSCSPISGHRSVSWYQQTPGQGLQFLFEYFSETQRNKGNFPGRFSGRQFSNSRSEMNVSTLELGDSALYLCASSFGQGPNTGELFFGEGSRLTVL.

The V and J genes are TRBV18 and TRBJ2-1; 11 bases map to TRBD1. Germline CDR1 KGHSH, CDR2 LQKENI. The ends lost 5 bases at V and 4 bases at J; junction bases unmatched: 4. The CDR3 has 15 amino acids. The CDR3 reads CASSKGQGEYNEQFF. In nucleotides, the CDR3 is TGTGCCAGCTCAAAGGGACAGGGGGAGTACAATGAGCAGTTCTTC.

V and J are TRBV24-1 and TRBJ2-3; D perhaps matches TRBD2 (5 bases). This CDR3 has 16 amino acids. The germline gives CDR1 KGHDR, CDR2 SFDVKD. V lost 4 bases to trimming and J lost 0 bases, with 13 bases between them. CDR3 in amino acids: CATSDEGDTSTDTQYF. CDR3 in DNA: TGTGCCACCAGTGACGAGGGCGATACTAGCACAGATACGCAGTATTTT.

This chain's CDR3 is CASSHSAGDQPQHF. The CDR3 DNA reads as TGTGCCAGCAGTCACAGTGCGGGAGATCAGCCCCAGCATTTT. This sequence joins TRBV6-2 or TRBV6-3 and TRBJ1-5; D is undetermined. Germline CDR1 reads MNHEY; CDR2 reads SVGEGT. The CDR3 totals 14 residues. Trimming removed 5 bases at V and 5 bases at J, with 13 bases between.

This chain's CDR3 is CASLRRARGYTF. The DNA for the CDR3 is TGTGCCTCCCTTCGGAGGGCCCGAGGCTACACCTTC. The J gene is TRBJ1-2, the V gene TRBV30; D unresolved. Germline V lookup: CDR1 GTSNPN, CDR2 SVGIG (reference sequence). This CDR3 contains 12 residues. V was clipped by 7 bases and J by 8 bases, with 17 bases between them.

This chain connects TRBV7-8 to TRBJ1-1, with D tentatively TRBD1 (5 bases). CDR1 SGHVS and CDR2 FQNEAQ come from the germline V gene. The CDR3 runs to 14 residues. V was trimmed by 4 bases and J by 1 base, leaving 10 bases between them. CDR3 nucleotides: TGTGCCAGCAGCTCAGGGTTTAAGAACACTGAAGCTTTCTTT. Translated: CASSSGFKNTEAFF.

The V call is TRBV3-1 (or the pseudogene TRBV3-2), the J call TRBJ1-2; a weak D match, TRBD1 (5 bases). From germline, CDR1 is LGHDT and CDR2 YNNKEL (reference sequence). Trimming removed 0 bases from V and 7 bases from J, with 18 bases in between. The CDR3 is made up of 16 amino acids. The CDR3 region is CASSQDQGSGKAGYTF. The DNA of the CDR3 is TGTGCCAGCAGCCAAGATCAGGGTAGTGGTAAGGCTGGCTACACCTTC.

V and J are TRBV11-2 and TRBJ1-2, with 7 bases that match TRBD1. The CDR3 has 15 residues. With V trimmed by 6 bases and J by 8 bases, 15 bases remained unmatched. Germline assignment: CDR1 SGHAT and CDR2 FQNNGV. The CDR3 DNA follows: TGTGCCAGCAGGCCGGGACAGTGGGGGAGACTCGGCTACACCTTC. Translation gives CASRPGQWGRLGYTF.

The CDR3 region has the DNA TGTGCCAGTCTCCTCGAAGGGGCGCGGCAGTACTTC. Encoded protein: CASLLEGARQYF. The genes are TRBV2 and TRBJ2-7, with a possible D match to TRBD1 (5 bases). The CDR3 has 12 amino acids. V gave up 9 bases and J gave up 9 bases, with 18 bases separating them. Germline V gene data show CDR1 as SNHLY and CDR2 as FYNNEI.

The chain has TRBV15 and TRBJ2-5; D might be TRBD2 (5 bases). CDR3 length equals 15 residues. Germline lookup yields CDR1 LNHNV and CDR2 YYDKDF (reference sequence). Trimming took 5 bases from V and 2 from J, leaving 15 bases between them. The DNA of the CDR3 is TGTGCCACCAGCCGAGGGCTAGCCGCTCAAGAGACCCAGTACTTC. Translation gives CATSRGLAAQETQYF.

The chain employs TRBV6-5 and TRBJ1-1; D is uncertain. In germline, CDR1 is MNHEY, CDR2 SVGAGI. V was clipped by 6 bases and J by 2 bases, with 7 bases between them. The CDR3 spans 12 residues. Written as DNA, the CDR3 is TGTGCCAGCAGACTATTAAACACTGAAGCTTTCTTT. Its translation: CASRLLNTEAFF.

This clone has only a few counts. The V gene is TRBV5-6, the J gene TRBJ2-5; possibly TRBD2 for D (5 bases). The CDR3 is 14 amino acids. CDR1 and CDR2 (germline): SGHDT, YYEEEE. V was shortened by 1 base and J by 3 bases, with 10 bases between the two germline ends. The CDR3: CASSLLGSEETQYF. CDR3 nucleotide sequence: TGTGCCAGCAGCTTGTTAGGTAGCGAAGAGACCCAGTACTTC.

The chain links TRBV19 to TRBJ2-5; 7 bases are a match to TRBD1. CDR3 length: 15 residues. V gave up 1 base and J gave up 3 bases; unmatched junction bases: 5. Germline CDR1 reads LNHDA; CDR2 reads SQIVND (reference sequence). CDR3 in DNA: TGTGCCAGTAGTATAGGTGGGACAGCGGAAGAGACCCAGTACTTC. This sequence encodes CASSIGGTAEETQYF. The variable domain in full, with the rest retrieved from reference TRBV19 and TRBJ2-5, is DGGITQSPKYLFRKEGQNVTLSCEQNLNHDAMYWYRQDPGQGLRLIYYSQIVNDFQKGDIAEGYSVSREKKESFPLTVTSAQKNPTAFYLCASSIGGTAEETQYFGPGTRLLVL.

The genes are TRBV18 and TRBJ2-5; 9 nucleotides align to TRBD1. V lost 9 bases and J lost 7; bases outside the gene matches: 6. Germline CDR1 and CDR2: KGHSH and LQKENI. This CDR3 has 12 residues. This chain's CDR3 is CASGQGKVTQYF. The CDR3, as DNA: TGTGCCAGTGGACAGGGGAAGGTGACCCAGTACTTC.

This chain links TRBV28 with TRBJ1-1, with D hard to call. This CDR3 spans 13 amino acids. Per the germline V gene, CDR1 is MDHEN and CDR2 is SYDVKM. With 5 bases removed from V and 0 bases from J, the gap between germline ends came to 7 bases. Here the CDR3 reads CASSPRLNTEAFF. The CDR3, as DNA: TGTGCCAGCAGTCCCCGGTTGAACACTGAAGCTTTCTTT.

J is TRBJ2-5 and V is TRBV7-9; TRBD2 aligns across 7 bases. Per the germline V gene, CDR1 is SEHNR and CDR2 is FQNEAQ (reference sequence). The CDR3 consists of 12 residues. The J segment lost 5 bases and the V segment lost 6 bases, leaving 3 bases of the junction unmatched. CDR3 sequence reads: CASRYSGETQYF. CDR3 DNA: TGTGCCAGCAGATATAGCGGGGAGACCCAGTACTTC.

The chain combines TRBV23-1 with TRBJ2-7, with TRBD2 identical over 8 bases. TRBV23-1 is known as an ORF, though its function is uncertain. The length of the CDR3 is 19 residues. The V segment lost 6 bases and the J segment 2 bases; nucleotides outside the gene matches: 21. In nucleotides, the CDR3 is TGCGCCAGCAGCCCCTCTTTGGGGGGGAAAGCGGGAGCGCCCTACGAGCAGTACTTC. This codes for CASSPSLGGKAGAPYEQYF.

The chain joins TRBV4-3 to TRBJ1-2; a weak D match, TRBD1 (5 bases). The CDR3 loop spans 13 amino acids. Looked up from germline, CDR1 is LGHNA and CDR2 is YSLEER. Trimming took off 0 bases at V and 7 bases at J, with 9 bases between the two ends. The CDR3 is CASSQDPGGGYTF. As DNA, the CDR3 is TGCGCCAGCAGCCAAGATCCCGGGGGTGGCTACACCTTC.

The V call is TRBV6-5, the J call TRBJ1-2; unclear D gene. V was trimmed by 10 bases and J by 4 bases, leaving 13 bases between them. Germline V gene data show CDR1 as MNHEY and CDR2 as SVGAGI. CDR3 length: 12 amino acids. CDR3: CATVDTAYGYTF. The CDR3 DNA reads TGTGCCACCGTTGACACGGCCTATGGCTACACCTTC.

The chain couples TRBV11-2 to TRBJ2-2; 8 bases agree with TRBD1. Germline loops: CDR1 SGHAT, CDR2 FQNNGV. Germline trimming cut 3 bases from V and 0 bases from J; bases unmatched to any gene: 3. The CDR3 has 16 amino acids. The CDR3 loop reads CASSFGQGANTGELFF. DNA for the CDR3: TGTGCCAGCAGCTTCGGACAGGGCGCGAACACCGGGGAGCTGTTTTTT. Based on the CDR3 plus reference TRBV11-2 and TRBJ2-2, the full variable domain is EAGVAQSPRYKIIEKRQSVAFWCNPISGHATLYWYQQILGQGPKLLIQFQNNGVVDDSQLPKDRFSAERLKGVDSTLKIQPAKLEDSAVYLCASSFGQGANTGELFFGEGSRLTVL.

V and J are TRBV14 and TRBJ1-2, with TRBD1 matching 8 bases. V was clipped by 2 bases and J by 4 bases; unmatched bases: 3. CDR1 is SGHDN, CDR2 FVKESK, per germline. This CDR3 is built from 14 residues. The CDR3 protein is CASSQPGTGYGYTF. The DNA for the CDR3 is TGTGCCAGCAGCCAACCAGGGACAGGCTATGGCTACACCTTC.

Only a few counts were recorded for this clone. This sequence joins TRBV12-3 or TRBV12-4 and TRBJ1-6; D ambiguous. V gave up 3 bases and J gave up 9 bases, with 9 bases separating them. This CDR3 is 13 amino acids long. This chain's CDR3 is CASSFRRGSPLHF. DNA of the CDR3: TGTGCCAGCAGTTTTCGACGCGGTTCACCCCTCCACTTT.

As concerns this clone: The sample has other DNA sequences that encode this CDR3 too. The genes are TRBV18 and TRBJ2-7, with TRBD1 identical over 9 bases. Trimming at V came to 3 bases and at J to 0 bases, leaving 3 bases not matched to a gene. The germline CDR1 and CDR2 sequences are KGHSH and LQKENI. The CDR3 sequence is 15 residues long. CDR3 loop: CASSPGQGTSYEQYF. The CDR3 region has the DNA TGTGCCAGCTCACCGGGACAGGGTACCTCCTACGAGCAGTACTTC.